Sequencing of this T cell receptor (beta chain) was carried out in a study of blood T cell repertoires in COVID-19. The protocol was immunoSEQ multiplex PCR, while the TCRdb copy is restricted to in-frame clones and leaves out a portion. The sample carries 200,000 to 250,000 clones, more than 65% recorded once. The V gene's germline CDR1 is SGHTA and CDR2 FQGNSA. Trimming removed 1 base at V and 2 bases at J, with 15 bases between. CDR3 length: 17 residues. The sequence derives from a man between 45 and 60 years old with active or convalescent COVID-19. Sequenced material: peripheral blood. The gene calls are TRBV7-2 and TRBJ2-1; possible D gene TRBD2, 6 bases. The DNA of the CDR3 is TGTGCCAGCAGCTTAGAAGCGTGGGGAGGCGCCTACAATGAGCAGTTCTTC. It specifies CASSLEAWGGAYNEQFF.